The clone carrying this T cell receptor beta chain came up many times. What it binds is unknown. This sample stems from a study of T cells after yellow fever vaccination. Study overall: Some fractions had low cell numbers, and these were prepared with SMART-Seq v4 Ultra Low Input.

Study-wide results and caveats: A faster peak, day 5 versus 15, was reached by the weaker secondary response. Abundant bulk-derived clonotypes could contaminate FACS-sorted repertoires.

Making TCR cDNA involved 5'RACE template switching, which added UMIs and a universal primer site. TCRdb re-analysed the 5' RACE reads in MiXCR, keeping a single row per CDR3 protein. The sample comprises around 100,000 distinct CDR3 sequences, approximately 8.4% of which are singletons, and roughly 23% rests with the top ten. This clonotype was obtained from a man between 25 and 39 years old who received the YFV17D yellow fever vaccine. This sample comprised CD8+ T cells sorted from PBMCs, obtained 45 days after the yellow fever booster vaccination.

The CDR3 reads CASSIGTGPLNEQYF. Here the CDR3 DNA reads TGTGCCAGTAGTATTGGGACAGGACCCTTGAACGAGCAGTACTTC. The rearrangement uses TRBV19 and TRBJ2-7, with 8 nucleotides matching TRBD1. The CDR3 runs to 15 residues. Per germline, CDR1 LNHDA and CDR2 SQIVND (reference sequence). J gave up 5 bases and V 3 bases, and 9 bases lay outside the gene matches. Filled out from reference TRBV19 and TRBJ2-7, the complete variable domain reads DGGITQSPKYLFRKEGQNVTLSCEQNLNHDAMYWYRQDPGQGLRLIYYSQIVNDFQKGDIAEGYSVSREKKESFPLTVTSAQKNPTAFYLCASSIGTGPLNEQYFGPGTRLTVT.